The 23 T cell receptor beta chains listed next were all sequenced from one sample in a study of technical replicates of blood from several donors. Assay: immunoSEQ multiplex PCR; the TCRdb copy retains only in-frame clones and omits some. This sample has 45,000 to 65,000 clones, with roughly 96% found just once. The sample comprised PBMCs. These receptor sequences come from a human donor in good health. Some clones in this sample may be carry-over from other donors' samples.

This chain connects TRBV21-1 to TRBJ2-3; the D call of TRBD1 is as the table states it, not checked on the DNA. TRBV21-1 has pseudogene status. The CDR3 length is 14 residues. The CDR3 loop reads CASSKGPGEDTQYF. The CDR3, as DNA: TGTGCCAGCAGCAAGGGGCCGGGCGAAGATACGCAGTATTTT.

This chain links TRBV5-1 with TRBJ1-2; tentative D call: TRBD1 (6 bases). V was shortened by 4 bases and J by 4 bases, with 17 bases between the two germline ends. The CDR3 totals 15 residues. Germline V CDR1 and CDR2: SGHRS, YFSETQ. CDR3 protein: CASSALPDRSYGYTF. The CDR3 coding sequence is TGCGCCAGCAGCGCCCTCCCGGACAGATCCTATGGCTACACCTTC. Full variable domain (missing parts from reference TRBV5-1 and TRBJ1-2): KAGVTQTPRYLIKTRGQQVTLSCSPISGHRSVSWYQQTPGQGLQFLFEYFSETQRNKGNFPGRFSGRQFSNSRSEMNVSTLELGDSALYLCASSALPDRSYGYTFGSGTRLTVV.

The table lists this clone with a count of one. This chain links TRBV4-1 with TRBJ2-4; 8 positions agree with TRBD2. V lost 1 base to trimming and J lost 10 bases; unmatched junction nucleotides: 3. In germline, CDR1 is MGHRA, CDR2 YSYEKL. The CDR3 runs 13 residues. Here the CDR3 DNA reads TGCGCCAGCAGCCAAGGGACTAGCACTATTCAGTACTTC. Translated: CASSQGTSTIQYF.

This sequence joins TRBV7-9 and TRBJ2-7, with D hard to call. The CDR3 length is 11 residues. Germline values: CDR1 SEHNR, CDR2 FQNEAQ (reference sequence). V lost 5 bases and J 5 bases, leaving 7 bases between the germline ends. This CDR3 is CASSANHEQYF. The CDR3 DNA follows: TGTGCCAGCAGCGCGAACCACGAGCAGTACTTC.

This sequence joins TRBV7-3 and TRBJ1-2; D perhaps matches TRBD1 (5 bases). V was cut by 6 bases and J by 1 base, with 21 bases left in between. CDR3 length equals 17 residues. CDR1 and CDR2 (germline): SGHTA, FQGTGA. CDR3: CASSPNPTDRLNYGYTF. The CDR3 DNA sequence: TGTGCCAGCAGTCCAAATCCGACAGATCGCCTTAACTATGGCTACACCTTC.

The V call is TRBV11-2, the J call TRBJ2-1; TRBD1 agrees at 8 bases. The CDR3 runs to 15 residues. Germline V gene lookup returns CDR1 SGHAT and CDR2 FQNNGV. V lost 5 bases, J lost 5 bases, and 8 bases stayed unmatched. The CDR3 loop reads CASSHGQGSHNEQFF. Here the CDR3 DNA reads TGTGCCAGCAGCCACGGACAGGGATCCCACAATGAGCAGTTCTTC.

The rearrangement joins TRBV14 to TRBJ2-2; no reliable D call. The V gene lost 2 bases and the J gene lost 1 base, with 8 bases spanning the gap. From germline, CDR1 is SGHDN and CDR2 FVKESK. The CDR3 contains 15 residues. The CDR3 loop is CASSQFSLNTGELFF. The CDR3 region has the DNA TGTGCCAGCAGCCAATTCTCGTTGAACACCGGGGAGCTGTTTTTT.

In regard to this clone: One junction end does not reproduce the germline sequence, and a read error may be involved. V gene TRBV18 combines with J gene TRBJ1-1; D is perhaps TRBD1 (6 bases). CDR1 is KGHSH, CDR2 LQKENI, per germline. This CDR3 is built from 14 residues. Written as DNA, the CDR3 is TGTGCCAGCTCCCCACAGGGAGTGAACACTGAAGCTTTCTTT. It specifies CASSPQGVNTEAFF.

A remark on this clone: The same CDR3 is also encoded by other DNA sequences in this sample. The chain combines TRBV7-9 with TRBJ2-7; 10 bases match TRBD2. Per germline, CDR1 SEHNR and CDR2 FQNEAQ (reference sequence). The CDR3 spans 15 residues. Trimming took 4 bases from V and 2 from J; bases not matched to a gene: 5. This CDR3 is CASSSSSGGTYEQYF. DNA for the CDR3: TGTGCCAGCAGCTCATCTAGCGGGGGAACCTACGAGCAGTACTTC.

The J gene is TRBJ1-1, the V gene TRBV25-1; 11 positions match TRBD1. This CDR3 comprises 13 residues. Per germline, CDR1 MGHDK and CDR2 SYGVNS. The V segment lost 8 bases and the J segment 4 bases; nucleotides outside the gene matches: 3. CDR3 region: CASGGTGGTEAFF. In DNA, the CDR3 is TGTGCCAGCGGGGGGACAGGGGGCACTGAAGCTTTCTTT. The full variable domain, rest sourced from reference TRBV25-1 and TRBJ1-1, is EADIYQTPRYLVIGTGKKITLECSQTMGHDKMYWYQQDPGMELHLIHYSYGVNSTEKGDLSSESTVSRIRTEHFPLTLESARPSHTSQYLCASGGTGGTEAFFGQGTRLTVV.

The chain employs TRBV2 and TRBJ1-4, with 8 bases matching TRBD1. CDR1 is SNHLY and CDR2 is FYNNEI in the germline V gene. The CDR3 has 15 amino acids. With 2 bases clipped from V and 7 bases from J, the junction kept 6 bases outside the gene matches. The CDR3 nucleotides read TGTGCCAGCAGTGAATTGTGGACAGGGCCTGAAAAACTGTTTTTT. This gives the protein CASSELWTGPEKLFF. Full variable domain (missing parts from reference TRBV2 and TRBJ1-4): EPEVTQTPSHQVTQMGQEVILRCVPISNHLYFYWYRQILGQKVEFLVSFYNNEISEKSEIFDDQFSVERPDGSNFTLKIRSTKLEDSAMYFCASSELWTGPEKLFFGSGTQLSVL.

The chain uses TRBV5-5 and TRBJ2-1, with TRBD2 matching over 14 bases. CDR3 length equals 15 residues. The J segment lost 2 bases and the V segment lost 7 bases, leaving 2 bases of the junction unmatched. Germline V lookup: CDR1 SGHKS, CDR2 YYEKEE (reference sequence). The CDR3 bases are TGTGCCAGCGGGGGACTAGCGGGGGCCTACAATGAGCAGTTCTTC. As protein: CASGGLAGAYNEQFF. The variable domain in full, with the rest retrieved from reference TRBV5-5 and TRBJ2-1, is DAGVTQSPTHLIKTRGQQVTLRCSPISGHKSVSWYQQVLGQGPQFIFQYYEKEERGRGNFPDRFSARQFPNYSSELNVNALLLGDSALYLCASGGLAGAYNEQFFGPGTRLTVL.

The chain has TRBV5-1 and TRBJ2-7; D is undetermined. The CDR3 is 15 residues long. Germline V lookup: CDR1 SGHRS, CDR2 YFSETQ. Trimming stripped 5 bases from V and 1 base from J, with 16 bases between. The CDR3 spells CASSLASGSSYEQYF. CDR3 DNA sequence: TGCGCCAGCAGTCTTGCTTCCGGGTCTTCCTACGAGCAGTACTTC.

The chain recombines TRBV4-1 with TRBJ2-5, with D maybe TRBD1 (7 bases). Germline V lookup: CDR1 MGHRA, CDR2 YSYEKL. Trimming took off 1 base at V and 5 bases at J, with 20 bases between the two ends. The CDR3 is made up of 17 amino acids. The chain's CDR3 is CASSQAAPRGVRETQYF. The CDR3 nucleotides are TGCGCCAGCAGCCAAGCGGCGCCCAGGGGGGTTAGGGAGACCCAGTACTTC.

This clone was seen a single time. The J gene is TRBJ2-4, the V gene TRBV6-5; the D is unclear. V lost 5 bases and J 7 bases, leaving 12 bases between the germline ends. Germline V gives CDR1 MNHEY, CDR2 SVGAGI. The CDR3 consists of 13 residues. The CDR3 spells CASSRDSENIQYF. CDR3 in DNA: TGTGCCAGCAGTCGCGACTCGGAGAACATTCAGTACTTC.

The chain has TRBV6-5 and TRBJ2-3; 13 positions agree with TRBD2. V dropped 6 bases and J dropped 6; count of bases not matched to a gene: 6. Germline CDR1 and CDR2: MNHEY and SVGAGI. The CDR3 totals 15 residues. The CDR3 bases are TGTGCCAGCAGACTCACTAGCGGGAGGGCCGATACGCAGTATTTT. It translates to CASRLTSGRADTQYF.

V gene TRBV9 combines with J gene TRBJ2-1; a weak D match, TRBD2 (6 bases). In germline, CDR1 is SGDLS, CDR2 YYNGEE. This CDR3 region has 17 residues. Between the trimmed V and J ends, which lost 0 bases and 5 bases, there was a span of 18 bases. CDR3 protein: CASSVDGSSGGDNEQFF. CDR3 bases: TGTGCCAGCAGCGTAGATGGAAGTAGCGGAGGGGACAATGAGCAGTTCTTC.

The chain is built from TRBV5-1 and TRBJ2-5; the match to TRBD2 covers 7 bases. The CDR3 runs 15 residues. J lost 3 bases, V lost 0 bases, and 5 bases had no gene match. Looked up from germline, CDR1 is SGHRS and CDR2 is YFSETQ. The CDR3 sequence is CASSLEGSGEETQYF. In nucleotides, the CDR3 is TGCGCCAGCAGCTTGGAGGGGAGCGGGGAAGAGACCCAGTACTTC.

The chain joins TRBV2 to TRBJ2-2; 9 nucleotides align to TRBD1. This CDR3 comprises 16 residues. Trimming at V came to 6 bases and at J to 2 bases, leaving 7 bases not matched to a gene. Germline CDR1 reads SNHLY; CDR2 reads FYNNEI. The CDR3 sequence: CASSWDRVGNTGELFF. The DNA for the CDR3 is TGTGCCAGCAGCTGGGACAGGGTTGGTAACACCGGGGAGCTGTTTTTT.

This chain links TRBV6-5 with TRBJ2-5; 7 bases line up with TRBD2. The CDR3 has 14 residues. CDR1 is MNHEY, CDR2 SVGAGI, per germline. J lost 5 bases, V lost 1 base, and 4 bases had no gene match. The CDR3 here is CASSYLGGRETQYF. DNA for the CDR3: TGTGCCAGCAGTTACTTGGGAGGGAGGGAGACCCAGTACTTC.

CDR3 nucleotides: TGCGCCAGCAGCTTAGCGGGGGGGGACGCAGATACGCAGTATTTT. Its protein is CASSLAGGDADTQYF. V usage is TRBV5-1 and J usage is TRBJ2-3; TRBD2 aligns across 10 bases. The CDR3 runs 15 residues. J was trimmed by 4 bases and V by 2 bases; bases with no gene match: 4. Germline lookup yields CDR1 SGHRS and CDR2 YFSETQ.

For the CDR3, the DNA is TGCGCCAGCAGCTTGTACAGGTTGTCCTACGAGCAGTACTTC. This gives the protein CASSLYRLSYEQYF. The gene calls are TRBV5-1 and TRBJ2-7, with D maybe TRBD1 (5 bases). Germline V gives CDR1 SGHRS, CDR2 YFSETQ. The CDR3 runs to 14 residues. Trimming shortened V by 1 base and J by 1 base, and 9 bases separated the two germline ends.

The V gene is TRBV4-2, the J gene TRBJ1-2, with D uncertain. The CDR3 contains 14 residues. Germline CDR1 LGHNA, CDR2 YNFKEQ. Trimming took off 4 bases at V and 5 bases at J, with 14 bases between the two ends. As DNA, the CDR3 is TGTGCCAGCAGCCCTGACACCGTACAATATGGCTACACCTTC. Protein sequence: CASSPDTVQYGYTF.